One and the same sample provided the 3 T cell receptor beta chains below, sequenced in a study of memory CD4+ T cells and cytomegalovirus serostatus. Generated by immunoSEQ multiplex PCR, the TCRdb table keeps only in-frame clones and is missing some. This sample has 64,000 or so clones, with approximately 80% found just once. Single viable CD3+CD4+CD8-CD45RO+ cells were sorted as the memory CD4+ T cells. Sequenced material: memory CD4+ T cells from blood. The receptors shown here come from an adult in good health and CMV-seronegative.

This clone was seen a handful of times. The DNA for the CDR3 is TGCAGCGTTGTGGGCCAGGGGGACCAGCCCCAGCATTTT. Encoded protein: CSVVGQGDQPQHF. The chain links TRBV29-1 to TRBJ1-5, with 7 bases that match TRBD1. The CDR3 totals 13 residues. The V and J ends lost 4 bases and 7 bases, in that order; junction bases with no gene match: 7. CDR1 and CDR2 from the germline V gene are SQVTM and ANQGSEA.

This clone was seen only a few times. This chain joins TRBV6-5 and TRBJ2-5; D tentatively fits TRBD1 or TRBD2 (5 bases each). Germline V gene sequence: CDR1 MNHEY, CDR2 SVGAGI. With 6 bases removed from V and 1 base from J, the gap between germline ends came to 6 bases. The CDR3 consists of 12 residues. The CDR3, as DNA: TGTGCCAGCAGGGGGGTCCAAGAGACCCAGTACTTC. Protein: CASRGVQETQYF.

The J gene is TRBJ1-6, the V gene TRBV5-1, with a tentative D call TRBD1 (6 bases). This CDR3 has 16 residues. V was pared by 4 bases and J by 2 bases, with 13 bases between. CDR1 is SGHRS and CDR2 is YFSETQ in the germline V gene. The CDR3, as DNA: TGCGCCAGCAGCCGGGCGGGACAACCCTATAATTCACCCCTCCACTTT. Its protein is CASSRAGQPYNSPLHF.